This TCR beta chain was observed in a study of T cells in Graves' hyperthyroidism and ophthalmopathy. Researchers amplified the TCR beta CDR3 regions from RNA transcripts. TCR CDR3 underwent first-round RT-PCR with the HTBI primer set. In TCRdb, the multiplex PCR reads were re-called with MiXCR into one record per CDR3 protein. The sample consists of 300,000 to 350,000 distinct CDR3 sequences, approximately 16% of them appearing once. This clonotype was found many times. Material: blood. The receptor comes from a man younger than 40 with Graves' hyperthyroidism.

The CDR3 region has the DNA TGTGCCACCAGTGATTCCGGACTAGCGGGAAATACCTACAATGAGCAGTTCTTC. Translated: CATSDSGLAGNTYNEQFF. The V gene is TRBV24-1, the J gene TRBJ2-1; TRBD2 aligns across 12 bases. CDR1 is KGHDR and CDR2 is SFDVKD in the germline V gene. The CDR3 is 18 residues long. Trimming cost V 2 bases and J 2 bases; bases outside gene matches: 6.